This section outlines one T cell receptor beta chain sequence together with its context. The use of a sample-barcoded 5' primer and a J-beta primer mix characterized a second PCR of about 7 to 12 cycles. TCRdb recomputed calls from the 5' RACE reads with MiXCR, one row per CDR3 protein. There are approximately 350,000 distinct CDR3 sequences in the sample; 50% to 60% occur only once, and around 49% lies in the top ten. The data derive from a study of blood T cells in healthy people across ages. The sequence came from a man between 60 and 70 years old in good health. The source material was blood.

CDR3 amino acids: CASSFPGYYEQYF. As DNA, the CDR3 is TGTGCCAGCAGCTTCCCCGGGTACTACGAGCAGTACTTC. This chain links TRBV7-2 with TRBJ2-7; no clear D. Trimming removed 3 bases at V and 3 bases at J, with 9 bases between. The CDR3 has 13 residues. Germline V gene lookup returns CDR1 SGHTA and CDR2 FQGNSA.